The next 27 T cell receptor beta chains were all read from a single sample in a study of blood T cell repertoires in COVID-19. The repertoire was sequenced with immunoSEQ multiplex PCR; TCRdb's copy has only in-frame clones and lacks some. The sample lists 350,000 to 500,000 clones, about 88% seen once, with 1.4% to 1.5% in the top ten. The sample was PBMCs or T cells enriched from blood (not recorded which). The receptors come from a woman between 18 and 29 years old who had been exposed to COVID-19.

CDR3 in amino acids: CASSEGSSYNSPLHF. CDR3 nucleotides: TGCGCCAGCAGTGAGGGGAGCTCCTATAATTCACCCCTCCACTTT. V is TRBV10-2 and J is TRBJ1-6; D unresolved. The CDR3 has 15 residues. Trimming removed 2 bases from V and 0 bases from J, with 5 bases in between. Looked up from germline, CDR1 is WSHSY and CDR2 is SAAADI.

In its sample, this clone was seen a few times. CDR3 protein: CASSSVNTGELFF. In DNA, the CDR3 is TGTGCCAGCAGCTCTGTAAACACCGGGGAGCTGTTTTTT. The V call is TRBV7-9, the J call TRBJ2-2; no clear D gene. Trimming removed 4 bases at V and 2 bases at J, with 5 bases between. This CDR3 has 13 amino acids. CDR1 and CDR2 (germline): SEHNR, FQNEAQ (reference sequence).

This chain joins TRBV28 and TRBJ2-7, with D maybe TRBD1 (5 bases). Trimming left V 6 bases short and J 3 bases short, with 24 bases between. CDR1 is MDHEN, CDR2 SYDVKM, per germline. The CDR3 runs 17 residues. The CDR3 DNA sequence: TGTGCCAGCAGCACAAACCCGTCCCAGGGTTCCCTCTACGAGCAGTACTTC. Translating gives CASSTNPSQGSLYEQYF. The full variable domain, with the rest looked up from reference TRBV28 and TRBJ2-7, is DVKVTQSSRYLVKRTGEKVFLECVQDMDHENMFWYRQDPGLGLRLIYFSYDVKMKEKGDIPEGYSVSREKKERFSLILESASTNQTSMYLCASSTNPSQGSLYEQYFGPGTRLTVT.

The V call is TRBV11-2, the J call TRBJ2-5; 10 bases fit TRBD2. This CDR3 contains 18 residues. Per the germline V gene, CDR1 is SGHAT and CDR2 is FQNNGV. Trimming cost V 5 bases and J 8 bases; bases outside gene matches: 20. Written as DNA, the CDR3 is TGTGCCAGCAGCATATTACCCCCGGCTAGCGGGGGACCTAAAACCCAGTACTTC. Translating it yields CASSILPPASGGPKTQYF.

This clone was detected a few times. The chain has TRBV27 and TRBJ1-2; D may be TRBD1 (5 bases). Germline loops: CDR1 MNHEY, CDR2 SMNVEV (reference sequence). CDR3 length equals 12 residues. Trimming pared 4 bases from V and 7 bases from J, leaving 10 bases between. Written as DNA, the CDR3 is TGTGCCAGCAGTTCAGTCGGGGGTGGCTACACCTTC. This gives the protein CASSSVGGGYTF.

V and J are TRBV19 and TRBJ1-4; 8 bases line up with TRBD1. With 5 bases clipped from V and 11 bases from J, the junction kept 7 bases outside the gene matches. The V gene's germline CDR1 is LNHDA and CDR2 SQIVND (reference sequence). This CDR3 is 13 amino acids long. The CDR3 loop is CASSVGTGGKLFF. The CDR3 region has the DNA TGTGCCAGTAGTGTGGGCACAGGGGGGAAACTGTTTTTT.

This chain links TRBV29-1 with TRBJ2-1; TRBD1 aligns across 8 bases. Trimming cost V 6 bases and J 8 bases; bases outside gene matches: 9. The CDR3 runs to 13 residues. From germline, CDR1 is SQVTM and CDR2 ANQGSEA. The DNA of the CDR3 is TGCAGCGTGCCAGGGGGCATTGGCGATGAGCAGTTCTTC. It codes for CSVPGGIGDEQFF.

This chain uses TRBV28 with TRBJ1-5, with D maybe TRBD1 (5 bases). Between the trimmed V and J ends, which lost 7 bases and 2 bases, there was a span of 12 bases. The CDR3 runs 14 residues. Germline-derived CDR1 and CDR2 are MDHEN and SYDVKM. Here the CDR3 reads CASNEGTRNQPQHF. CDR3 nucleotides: TGTGCCAGCAACGAGGGGACTCGCAATCAGCCCCAGCATTTT.

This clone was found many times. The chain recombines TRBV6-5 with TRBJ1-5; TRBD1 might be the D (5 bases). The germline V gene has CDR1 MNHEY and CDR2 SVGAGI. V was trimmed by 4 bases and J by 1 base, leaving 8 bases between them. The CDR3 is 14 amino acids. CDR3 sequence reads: CASSSWGSNQPQHF. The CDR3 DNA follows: TGTGCCAGCAGTTCGTGGGGCAGCAATCAGCCCCAGCATTTT.

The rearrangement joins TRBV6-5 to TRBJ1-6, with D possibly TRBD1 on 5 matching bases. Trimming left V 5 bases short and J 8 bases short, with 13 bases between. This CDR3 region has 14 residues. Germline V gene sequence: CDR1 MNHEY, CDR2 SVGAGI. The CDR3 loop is CASSPMGGDSPLHF. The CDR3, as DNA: TGTGCCAGCAGTCCCATGGGGGGAGATTCACCCCTCCACTTT.

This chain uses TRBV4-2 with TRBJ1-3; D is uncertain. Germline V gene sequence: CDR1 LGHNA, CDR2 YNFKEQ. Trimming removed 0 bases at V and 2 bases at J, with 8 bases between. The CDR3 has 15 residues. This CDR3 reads CASSQETEAGNTIYF. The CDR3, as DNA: TGTGCCAGCAGCCAAGAGACTGAAGCTGGAAACACCATATATTTT.

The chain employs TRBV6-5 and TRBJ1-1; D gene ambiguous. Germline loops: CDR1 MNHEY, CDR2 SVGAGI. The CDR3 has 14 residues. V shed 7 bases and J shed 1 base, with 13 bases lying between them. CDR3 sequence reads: CASTKTTENTEAFF. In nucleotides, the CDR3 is TGTGCCAGCACCAAGACTACAGAGAACACTGAAGCTTTCTTT.

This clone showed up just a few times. The CDR3 here is CASASGSSYEQYF. The CDR3, as DNA: TGTGCCAGCGCCTCAGGGTCCTCCTACGAGCAGTACTTC. V gene TRBV28 combines with J gene TRBJ2-7; D perhaps matches TRBD1 (5 bases). The CDR3 covers 13 residues. Trimming pared 8 bases from V and 0 bases from J, leaving 11 bases between. Germline V gives CDR1 MDHEN, CDR2 SYDVKM.

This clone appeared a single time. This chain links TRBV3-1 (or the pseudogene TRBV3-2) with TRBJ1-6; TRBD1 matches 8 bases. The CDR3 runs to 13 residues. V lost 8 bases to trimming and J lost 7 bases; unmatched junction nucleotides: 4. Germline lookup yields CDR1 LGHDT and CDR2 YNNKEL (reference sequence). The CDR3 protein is CASVDRGNSPLHF. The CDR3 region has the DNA TGTGCCAGCGTCGACAGGGGAAATTCACCCCTCCACTTT.

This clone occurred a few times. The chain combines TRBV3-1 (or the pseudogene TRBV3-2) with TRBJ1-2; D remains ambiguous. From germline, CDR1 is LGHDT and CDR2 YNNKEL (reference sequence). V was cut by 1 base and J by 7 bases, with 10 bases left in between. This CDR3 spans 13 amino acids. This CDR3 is CASSQAIVGGYTF. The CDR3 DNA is TGTGCCAGCAGCCAAGCTATAGTTGGTGGCTACACCTTC.

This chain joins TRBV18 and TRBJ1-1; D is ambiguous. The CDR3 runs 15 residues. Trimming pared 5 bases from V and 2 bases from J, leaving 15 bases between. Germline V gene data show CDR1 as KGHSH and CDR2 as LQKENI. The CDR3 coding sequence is TGTGCCAGCTCATCTGGTCGGCAGGCAAACACTGAAGCTTTCTTT. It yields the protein CASSSGRQANTEAFF.

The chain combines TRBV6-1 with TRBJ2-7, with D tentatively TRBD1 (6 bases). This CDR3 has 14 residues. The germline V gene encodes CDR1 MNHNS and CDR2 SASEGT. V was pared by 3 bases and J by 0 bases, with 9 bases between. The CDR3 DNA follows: TGTGCCAGCAGTGACAGGGGCAGCTCCTACGAGCAGTACTTC. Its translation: CASSDRGSSYEQYF.

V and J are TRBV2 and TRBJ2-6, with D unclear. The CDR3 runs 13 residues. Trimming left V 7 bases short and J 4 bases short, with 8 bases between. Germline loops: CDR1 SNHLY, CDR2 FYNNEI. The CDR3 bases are TGTGCCAGCATGGTAGCCGGGGCCAACGTCCTGACTTTC. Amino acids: CASMVAGANVLTF. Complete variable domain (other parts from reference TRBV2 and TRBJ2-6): EPEVTQTPSHQVTQMGQEVILRCVPISNHLYFYWYRQILGQKVEFLVSFYNNEISEKSEIFDDQFSVERPDGSNFTLKIRSTKLEDSAMYFCASMVAGANVLTFGAGSRLTVL.

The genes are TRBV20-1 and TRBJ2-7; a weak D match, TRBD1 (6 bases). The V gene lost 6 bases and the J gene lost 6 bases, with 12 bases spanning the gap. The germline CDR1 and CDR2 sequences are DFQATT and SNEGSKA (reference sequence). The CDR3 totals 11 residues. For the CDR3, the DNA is TGCAGTGCCGGGACAAACGGCGAGCAGTACTTC. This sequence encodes CSAGTNGEQYF.

The CDR3 bases are TGTGCCAGCAGCCCACGAGCTAGCGGGGGGCCCTCCCATGAGCAGTTCTTC. It translates to CASSPRASGGPSHEQFF. The rearrangement joins TRBV7-3 to TRBJ2-1, with TRBD2 matching 11 bases. Trimming removed 5 bases from V and 8 bases from J; junction bases left unmatched: 14. Germline V gives CDR1 SGHTA, CDR2 FQGTGA. The length of the CDR3 is 17 residues. Drawing the rest from reference TRBV7-3 and TRBJ2-1, the complete variable domain is GAGVSQTPSNKVTEKGKYVELRCDPISGHTALYWYRQSLGQGPEFLIYFQGTGAADDSGLPNDRFFAVRPEGSVSTLKIQRTERGDSAVYLCASSPRASGGPSHEQFFGPGTRLTVL.

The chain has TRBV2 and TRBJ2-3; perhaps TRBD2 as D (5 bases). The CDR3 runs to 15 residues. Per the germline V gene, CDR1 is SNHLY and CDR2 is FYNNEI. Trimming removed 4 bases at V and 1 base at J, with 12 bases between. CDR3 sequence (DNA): TGTGCCAGCAGTGTACGGGGTCTAGGCACAGATACGCAGTATTTT. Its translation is CASSVRGLGTDTQYF.

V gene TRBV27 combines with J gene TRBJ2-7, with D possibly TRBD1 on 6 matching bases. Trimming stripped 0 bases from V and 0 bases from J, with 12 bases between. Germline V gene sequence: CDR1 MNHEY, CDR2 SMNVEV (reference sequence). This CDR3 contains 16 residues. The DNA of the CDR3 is TGTGCCAGCAGTTTATCGGACAGCTGGAGCTCCTACGAGCAGTACTTC. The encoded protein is CASSLSDSWSSYEQYF.

Here the CDR3 DNA reads TGTGCCGGTCACGACAGCGTTCGATCCTACGAGCAGTACTTC. This encodes CAGHDSVRSYEQYF. This chain joins TRBV5-4 and TRBJ2-7, with D possibly matching TRBD1 (5 bases). CDR3 size: 14 residues. V dropped 10 bases and J dropped 1 base, with 18 bases sitting between them. CDR1 is SGHNT and CDR2 is YYREEE in the germline V gene (reference sequence).

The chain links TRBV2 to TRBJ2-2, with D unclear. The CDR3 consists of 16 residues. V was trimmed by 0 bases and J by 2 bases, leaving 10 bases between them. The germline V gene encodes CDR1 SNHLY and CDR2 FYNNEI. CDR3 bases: TGTGCCAGCAGTGAAGCTTCCCAGTACAACACCGGGGAGCTGTTTTTT. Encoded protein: CASSEASQYNTGELFF.

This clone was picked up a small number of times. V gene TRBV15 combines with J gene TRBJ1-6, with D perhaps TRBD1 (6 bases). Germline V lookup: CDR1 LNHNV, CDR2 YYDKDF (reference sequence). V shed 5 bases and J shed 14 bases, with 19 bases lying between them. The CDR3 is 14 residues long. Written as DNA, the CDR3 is TGTGCCACCAGCTCAGGGGCGGGCGGTGGGGCCCTCCACTTT. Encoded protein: CATSSGAGGGALHF.

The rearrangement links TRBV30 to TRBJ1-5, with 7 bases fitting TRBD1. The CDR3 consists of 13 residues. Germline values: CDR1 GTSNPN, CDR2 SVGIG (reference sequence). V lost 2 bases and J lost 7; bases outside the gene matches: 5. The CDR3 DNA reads TGTGCCTGGAGTCTGCAGGGGGTCCAGCCCCAGCATTTT. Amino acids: CAWSLQGVQPQHF.

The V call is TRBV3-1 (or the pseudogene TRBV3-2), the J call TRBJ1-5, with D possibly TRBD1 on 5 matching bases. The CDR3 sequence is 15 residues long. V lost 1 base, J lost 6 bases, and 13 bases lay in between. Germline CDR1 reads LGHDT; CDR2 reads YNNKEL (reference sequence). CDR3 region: CASSQVSGSSQPQHF. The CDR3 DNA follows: TGTGCCAGCAGCCAAGTCTCAGGGTCCAGTCAGCCCCAGCATTTT.